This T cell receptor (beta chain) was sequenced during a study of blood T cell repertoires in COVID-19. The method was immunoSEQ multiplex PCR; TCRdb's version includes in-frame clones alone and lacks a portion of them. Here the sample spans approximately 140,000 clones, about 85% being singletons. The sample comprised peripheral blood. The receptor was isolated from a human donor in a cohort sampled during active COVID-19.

CDR3 in DNA: TGTGCCAGCAGCCCTGGGGTGGGAGCATTCTACGAGCAGTACTTC. It encodes CASSPGVGAFYEQYF. V usage is TRBV9 and J usage is TRBJ2-7; perhaps TRBD2 as D (5 bases). V shed 4 bases and J shed 3 bases, with 17 bases lying between them. The germline CDR1 and CDR2 sequences are SGDLS and YYNGEE. The CDR3 is 15 amino acids.